The sequence of this T cell receptor beta chain was determined in a study of T cells after yellow fever vaccination (dated by TCRdb to between 2018 and 2020). At the level of the whole study: The SMART-Seq v4 Ultra Low Input RNA kit was used to prepare libraries from fractions with low cell numbers. To track T-cell clones before and after primary and booster YFV17D yellow fever vaccination, bulk TCR alpha and beta repertoires were sequenced longitudinally. Two healthy male donors, one aged 18 to 29 and one aged 30 to 40 years, made up the cohort. Blood was collected at multiple timepoints before and after primary and secondary immunization, and bulk PBMC replicates and cell subsets were isolated.

Germline trimming: 6 bases from V, 3 bases from J; junction bases outside gene matches: 9. The germline V gene supplies CDR1 MNHEY and CDR2 SVGEGT. The CDR3 spans 16 residues, from the cysteine through the phenylalanine. Only the CDR3 DNA is retained, 48 bases long and in frame from the first base. Sequencing was performed on an Illumina NovaSeq 6000. Synthesis of TCR cDNA relied on 5'RACE template switching, a step that introduced a universal primer site along with unique molecular identifiers. cDNA synthesis was primed from both the TCR alpha and TCR beta constant segments. Two PCR steps were used to amplify libraries, with sample barcodes and sequencing adapters being added in the second step. Sequencing of libraries was performed on Illumina HiSeq 2500 (2x100 bp) or NovaSeq (2x150 bp). From the authors' description of their analysis: Reads were demultiplexed and collapsed into UMI consensus sequences with MIGEC, and V(D)J alignment was performed with MiXCR. Vaccine-responding clonotypes were defined with edgeR using replicate PBMC samples, requiring FDR below 0.01 and a log2 fold change above 5 up to day 15. CD4 or CD8 identity was assigned to each bulk clonotype according to whether the clonotype was present at higher abundance in the sequenced CD4 repertoire or the sequenced CD8 repertoire. TCRdb's own reprocessing of the public reads used fastp at Q25 and MiXCR and kept productive beta chains. Rows with one shared CDR3 protein collapse into an entry with the most common genes and DNA. None of the V and J calls come from the authors' own analysis; TCRdb made them. In all, the sample holds about 220,000 distinct CDR3 sequences, and more than 3% of those were seen once. The ten top clones hold around 3% of the sample.

The treatment or condition label on this specimen signifies: live attenuated yellow fever vaccine strain. PBMCs were isolated from peripheral blood using a standard Ficoll-Paque protocol. Dynabeads CD4 and CD8 positive selection kits were used to isolate CD4 and CD8 T-cell fractions. RNA was extracted with TriZol from bulk PBMCs, CD4 and CD8 fractions, and dextramer-positive and dextramer-negative fractions. This clonotype was found many times. Its binding antigen is unknown. It has no much larger one-base neighbor in the sample; base qualities were not kept. Broader findings and caveats from the paper: A small fraction of clonotypes showed up in both the CD4 and CD8 compartments, probably as a result of convergent recombination. Because abundant contaminating clonotypes from the bulk population could be contained in FACS-sorted repertoires, computational filtering was required. Because the study included only a couple of donors, the extent to which the findings can be generalized is limited. The secondary T-cell response was found to be weaker but faster than the primary response, with a peak reached on day 5 rather than on day 15. Most clones expanded after primary vaccination were re-detected after the booster (around 96% of CD4 and around 88% of CD8), suggesting broad memory maintenance.

The rearrangement combines TRBV6-2 or TRBV6-3 with TRBJ2-5, and 11 junctional nucleotides match TRBD2. Material: CD4+ T cells sorted from PBMCs, obtained 10 days after the yellow fever booster vaccination. This clonotype was sampled from a young man who received the YFV17D yellow fever vaccine. In nucleotides, the sequence is TGTGCCAGCAGCACCTATAGCGGGGGGGACAAAGAGACCCAGTACTTC. Translated, this is CASSTYSGGDKETQYF.